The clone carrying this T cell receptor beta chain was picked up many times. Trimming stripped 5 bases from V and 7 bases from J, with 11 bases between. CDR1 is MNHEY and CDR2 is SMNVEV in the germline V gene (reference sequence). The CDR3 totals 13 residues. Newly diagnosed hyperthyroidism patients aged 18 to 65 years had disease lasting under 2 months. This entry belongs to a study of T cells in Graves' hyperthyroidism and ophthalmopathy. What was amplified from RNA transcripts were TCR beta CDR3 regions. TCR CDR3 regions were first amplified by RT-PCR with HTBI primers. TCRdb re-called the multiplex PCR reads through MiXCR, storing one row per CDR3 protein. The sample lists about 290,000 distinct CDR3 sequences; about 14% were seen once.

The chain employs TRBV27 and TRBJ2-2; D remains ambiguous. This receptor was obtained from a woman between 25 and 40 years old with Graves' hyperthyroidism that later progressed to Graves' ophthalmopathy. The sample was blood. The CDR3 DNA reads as TGTGCCAGCAGTGTCCTGGAACACGGGGAGCTGTTTTTT. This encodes CASSVLEHGELFF.